The 12 T cell receptor beta chains below were found in one sample sequenced in a study of CD8 T cells in Susac syndrome. RNA amounts of about 0.5 to 1 ug underwent reverse transcription with random hexamers. TCRdb ran MiXCR on the immunoSEQ multiplex PCR reads and lists one entry per CDR3 protein. The sample has 200,000 or so distinct CDR3 sequences, around 95% seen once; the top ten hold around 0.15%. The sample comprised CD8+ T cells from PBMCs. Receptors were obtained from a human donor with Susac syndrome.

The chain links TRBV12-3 or TRBV12-4 to TRBJ2-5; a possible D gene is TRBD1 (5 bases). Trimming took off 3 bases at V and 1 base at J, with 12 bases between the two ends. The CDR3 consists of 15 residues. DNA of the CDR3: TGTGCCAGCAGTTTGCAAGGGGCAGTCCAAGAGACCCAGTACTTC. Translating gives CASSLQGAVQETQYF.

This sequence joins TRBV7-2 and TRBJ1-4; TRBD1 matches at 7 bases. CDR3 length equals 14 residues. The germline V gene encodes CDR1 SGHTA and CDR2 FQGNSA. With 5 bases clipped from V and 8 bases from J, the junction kept 8 bases outside the gene matches. CDR3 region: CASSQGQGGEKLFF. In DNA, the CDR3 is TGTGCCAGCAGCCAGGGGCAGGGGGGCGAAAAACTGTTTTTT.

The rearrangement links TRBV11-2 to TRBJ1-5, with D possibly matching TRBD1 (6 bases). In germline, CDR1 is SGHAT, CDR2 FQNNGV. This CDR3 contains 14 residues. V lost 1 base and J lost 3, with 7 bases in between. CDR3 coding DNA: TGTGCCAGCAGCTTAGGGACAGTCAATCAGCCCCAGCATTTT. It codes for CASSLGTVNQPQHF.

The rearrangement uses TRBV25-1 and TRBJ2-3; TRBD2 agrees at 7 bases. Germline assignment: CDR1 MGHDK and CDR2 SYGVNS. Losses at the gene ends were 8 bases for V and 0 bases for J; bases not matched to a gene: 8. The CDR3 length is 15 residues. The CDR3 coding sequence is TGTGCCAGCGGGGACTATGGGGGAAGCACAGATACGCAGTATTTT. This translates into CASGDYGGSTDTQYF.

The genes are TRBV23-1 and TRBJ1-1; the match to TRBD1 covers 7 bases. TRBV23-1 is an ORF, and what it does is uncertain. This CDR3 region has 17 residues. V shed 2 bases and J 3 bases; nucleotides not matched to a gene: 12. CDR3 loop: CASSQKRGRGEDTEAFF. CDR3 nucleotide sequence: TGCGCCAGCAGTCAAAAGAGGGGGCGCGGTGAGGACACTGAAGCTTTCTTT.

The table lists this clonotype with a count of one. The chain employs TRBV27 and TRBJ1-2, with D perhaps TRBD1 (6 bases). V lost 2 bases, J lost 10 bases, and 14 bases lay in between. From germline, CDR1 is MNHEY and CDR2 SMNVEV (reference sequence). The CDR3 spans 13 residues. The DNA for the CDR3 is TGTGCCAGCAGTTTACTATTCGGGGGCGACTACACCTTC. Its protein product is CASSLLFGGDYTF.

The genes are TRBV20-1 and TRBJ2-7, with 7 bases identical to TRBD2. CDR1 DFQATT and CDR2 SNEGSKA come from the germline V gene (reference sequence). This CDR3 comprises 14 residues. The junction had 11 bases not matched to a gene; V was cut back by 4 bases and J by 5 bases. The CDR3 nucleotides are TGCAGTGCTAATGACCCGGGGGGTCTAGACGAGCAGTACTTC. Translating gives CSANDPGGLDEQYF.

This clonotype was recorded only once. V gene TRBV5-1 combines with J gene TRBJ2-1, with TRBD1 matching 9 bases. V lost 4 bases and J lost 9; bases outside the gene matches: 11. The germline CDR1 and CDR2 sequences are SGHRS and YFSETQ. This CDR3 has 15 residues. The CDR3, as DNA: TGCGCCAGCAGCACATCGGGACAGGGTGTAGGTGAGCAGTTCTTC. Its protein is CASSTSGQGVGEQFF.

The chain employs TRBV7-9 and TRBJ2-3, with D tentatively TRBD2 (6 bases). The CDR3 sequence is 16 residues long. Germline V gives CDR1 SEHNR, CDR2 FQNEAQ (reference sequence). Trimming took 7 bases from V and 4 from J, leaving 21 bases between them. In DNA form, the CDR3 reads TGTGCCAGCAACAACCCGAGATGGGAGGAGGCAGATACGCAGTATTTT. Amino acid sequence: CASNNPRWEEADTQYF.

The chain carries TRBV13 and TRBJ1-1; D possibly corresponds to TRBD1 (6 bases). CDR3 length: 14 amino acids. Trimming shortened V by 5 bases and J by 3 bases, and 13 bases separated the two germline ends. The germline CDR1 and CDR2 sequences are PRHDT and FYEKMQ (reference sequence). This CDR3 reads CASSPMDSYTEAFF. The CDR3 coding sequence is TGTGCCAGCAGCCCGATGGACAGTTACACTGAAGCTTTCTTT.

This clonotype has a single count. This chain links TRBV13 with TRBJ1-1, with a possible D match to TRBD1 (5 bases). The CDR3 is made up of 14 amino acids. Germline CDR1 PRHDT, CDR2 FYEKMQ (reference sequence). With 4 bases removed from V and 9 bases from J, the gap between germline ends came to 18 bases. CDR3 sequence (DNA): TGTGCCAGCAGCTCCCGGTTACCAGGGTTGCAAGCTTTCTTT. Translation gives CASSSRLPGLQAFF.

The V call is TRBV14, the J call TRBJ2-3; TRBD1 aligns across 10 bases. CDR1 is SGHDN and CDR2 is FVKESK in the germline V gene. V trimming: 5 bases; J trimming: 5 bases; junction bases outside the gene matches: 7. This CDR3 comprises 15 residues. The CDR3 region is CASSSWTGGIDTQYF. The CDR3 bases are TGTGCCAGCAGCTCGTGGACAGGGGGGATAGATACGCAGTATTTT.